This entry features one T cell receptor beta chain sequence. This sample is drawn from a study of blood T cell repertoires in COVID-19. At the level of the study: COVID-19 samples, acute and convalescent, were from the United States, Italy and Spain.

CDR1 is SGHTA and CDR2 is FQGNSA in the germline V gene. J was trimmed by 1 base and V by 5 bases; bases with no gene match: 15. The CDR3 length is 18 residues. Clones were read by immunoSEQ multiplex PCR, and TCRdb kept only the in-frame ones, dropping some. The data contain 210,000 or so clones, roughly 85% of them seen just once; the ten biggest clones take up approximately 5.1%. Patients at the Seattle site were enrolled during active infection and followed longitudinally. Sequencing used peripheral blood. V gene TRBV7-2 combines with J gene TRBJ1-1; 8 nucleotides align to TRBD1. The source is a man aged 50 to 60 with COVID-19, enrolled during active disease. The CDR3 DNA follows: TGTGCCAGCAGCGCCCGACGGACAGGGATGTGGGAGAACACTGAAGCTTTCTTT. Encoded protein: CASSARRTGMWENTEAFF.